This TCR beta chain derives from a study of blood T cell repertoires in COVID-19. Study context: Sample material is recorded as cDNA or gDNA derived from T cells, B-cell-depleted T cells, or PBMCs.

Sequenced by immunoSEQ multiplex PCR; TCRdb stores in-frame clones only, minus some. Counted here are some 270,000 clones, about 85% occurring once; the ten biggest clones make up more than 6.5%. Participants came from under 30 US areas, aged about 18 to 89 years. Participants had their cohort set by participant-reported clinical history. Sequencing was carried out using PBMCs or T cells enriched from blood (not recorded which). The sequence was collected from a woman aged 45-60 years who had been exposed to COVID-19.

The CDR3, as DNA: TGTGCCAGCAGCCCCGAACAGGGGAGAGAGCAGTACTTC. Amino acid sequence: CASSPEQGREQYF. The chain is built from TRBV5-4 and TRBJ2-7; 7 bases fit TRBD1. Trimming at V came to 4 bases and at J to 7 bases, leaving 8 bases not matched to a gene. CDR3 length: 13 amino acids. Germline CDR1 SGHNT, CDR2 YYREEE (reference sequence).